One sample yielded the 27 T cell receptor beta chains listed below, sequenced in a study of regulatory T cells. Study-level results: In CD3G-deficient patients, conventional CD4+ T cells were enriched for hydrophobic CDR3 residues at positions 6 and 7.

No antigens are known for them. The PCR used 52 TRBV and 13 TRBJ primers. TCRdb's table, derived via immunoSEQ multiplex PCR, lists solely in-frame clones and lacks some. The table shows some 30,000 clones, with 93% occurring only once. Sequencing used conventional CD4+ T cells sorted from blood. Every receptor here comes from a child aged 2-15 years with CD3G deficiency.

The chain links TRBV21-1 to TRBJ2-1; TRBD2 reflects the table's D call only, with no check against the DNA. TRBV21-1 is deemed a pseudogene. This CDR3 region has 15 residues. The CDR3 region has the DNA TGTGCCAGCAGCCCCCGAGGGCGTTCCACCGATGAGCAGTTCTTC. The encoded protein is CASSPRGRSTDEQFF.

CDR3 in DNA: TGTGCCAGCTCACCAGGTACCGCAGATACGCAGTATTTT. Residues: CASSPGTADTQYF. This sequence joins TRBV18 and TRBJ2-3; D unclear. The V and J ends lost 2 bases and 4 bases respectively, with 7 bases between them. This CDR3 spans 13 amino acids. CDR1 and CDR2 from the germline V gene are KGHSH and LQKENI.

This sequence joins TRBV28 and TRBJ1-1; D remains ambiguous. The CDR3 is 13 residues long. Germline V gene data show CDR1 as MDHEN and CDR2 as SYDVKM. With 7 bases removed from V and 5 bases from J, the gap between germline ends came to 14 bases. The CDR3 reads CASTSVGRTEAFF. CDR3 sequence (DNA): TGTGCCAGCACCTCAGTCGGACGTACTGAAGCTTTCTTT.

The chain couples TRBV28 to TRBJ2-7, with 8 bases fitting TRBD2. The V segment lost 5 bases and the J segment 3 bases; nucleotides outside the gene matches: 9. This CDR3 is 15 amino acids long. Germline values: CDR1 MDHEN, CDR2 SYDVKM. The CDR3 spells CASSQTGTSHYEQYF. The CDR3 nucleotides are TGTGCCAGCAGTCAAACCGGGACTAGTCACTACGAGCAGTACTTC. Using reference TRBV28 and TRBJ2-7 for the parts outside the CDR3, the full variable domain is DVKVTQSSRYLVKRTGEKVFLECVQDMDHENMFWYRQDPGLGLRLIYFSYDVKMKEKGDIPEGYSVSREKKERFSLILESASTNQTSMYLCASSQTGTSHYEQYFGPGTRLTVT.

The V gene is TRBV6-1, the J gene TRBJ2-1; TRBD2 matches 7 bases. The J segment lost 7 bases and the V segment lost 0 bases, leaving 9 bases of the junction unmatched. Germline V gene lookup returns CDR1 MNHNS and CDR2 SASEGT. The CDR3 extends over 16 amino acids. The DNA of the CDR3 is TGTGCCAGCAGTGAAGCGCTTATGGGGAGGGTGAATGAGCAGTTCTTC. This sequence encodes CASSEALMGRVNEQFF.

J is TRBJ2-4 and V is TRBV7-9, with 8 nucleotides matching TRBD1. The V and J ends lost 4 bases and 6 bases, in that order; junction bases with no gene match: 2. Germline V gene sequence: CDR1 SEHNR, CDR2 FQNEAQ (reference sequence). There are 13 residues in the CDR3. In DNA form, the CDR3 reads TGTGCCAGCAGCTCCGGACAGGGAAACATTCAGTACTTC. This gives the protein CASSSGQGNIQYF.

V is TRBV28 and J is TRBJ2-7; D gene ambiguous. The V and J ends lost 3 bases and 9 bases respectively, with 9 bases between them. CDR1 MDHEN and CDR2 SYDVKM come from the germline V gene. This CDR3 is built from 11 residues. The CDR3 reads CASSFLGTQYF. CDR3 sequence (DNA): TGTGCCAGCAGTTTTTTGGGTACGCAGTACTTC.

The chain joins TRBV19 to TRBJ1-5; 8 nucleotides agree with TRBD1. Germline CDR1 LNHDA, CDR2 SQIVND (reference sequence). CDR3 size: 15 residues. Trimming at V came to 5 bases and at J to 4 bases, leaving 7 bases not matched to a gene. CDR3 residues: CASSVDRGFNQPQHF. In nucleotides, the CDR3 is TGTGCCAGTAGTGTCGACAGGGGATTTAATCAGCCCCAGCATTTT.

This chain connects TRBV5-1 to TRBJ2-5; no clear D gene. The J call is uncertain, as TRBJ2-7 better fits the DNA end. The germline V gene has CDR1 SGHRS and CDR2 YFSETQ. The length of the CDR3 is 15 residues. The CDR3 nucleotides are TGCGCCAGCCCCCCACGTAGGAGCATCCTTTACGAGCAGTACTTC. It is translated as CASPPRRSILYEQYF.

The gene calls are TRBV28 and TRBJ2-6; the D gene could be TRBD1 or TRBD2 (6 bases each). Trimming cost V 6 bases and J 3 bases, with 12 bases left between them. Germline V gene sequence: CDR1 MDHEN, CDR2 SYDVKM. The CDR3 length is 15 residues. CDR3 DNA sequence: TGTGCCAGCAGCCTCGGGGGCCATGGGGCCAACGTCCTGACTTTC. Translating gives CASSLGGHGANVLTF. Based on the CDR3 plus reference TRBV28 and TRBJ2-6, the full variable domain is DVKVTQSSRYLVKRTGEKVFLECVQDMDHENMFWYRQDPGLGLRLIYFSYDVKMKEKGDIPEGYSVSREKKERFSLILESASTNQTSMYLCASSLGGHGANVLTFGAGSRLTVL.

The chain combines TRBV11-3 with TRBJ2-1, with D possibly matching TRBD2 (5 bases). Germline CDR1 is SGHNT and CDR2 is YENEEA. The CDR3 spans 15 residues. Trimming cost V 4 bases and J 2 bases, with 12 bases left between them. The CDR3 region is CASSSTRNPYNEQFF. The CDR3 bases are TGTGCCAGCAGCTCCACTAGGAATCCCTACAATGAGCAGTTCTTC.

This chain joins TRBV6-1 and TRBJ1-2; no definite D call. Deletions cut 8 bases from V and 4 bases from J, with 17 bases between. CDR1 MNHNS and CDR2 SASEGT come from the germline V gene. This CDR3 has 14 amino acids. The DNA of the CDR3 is TGTGCCAGCTACGGGGTAGTGCGACCCTATGGCTACACCTTC. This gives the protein CASYGVVRPYGYTF.

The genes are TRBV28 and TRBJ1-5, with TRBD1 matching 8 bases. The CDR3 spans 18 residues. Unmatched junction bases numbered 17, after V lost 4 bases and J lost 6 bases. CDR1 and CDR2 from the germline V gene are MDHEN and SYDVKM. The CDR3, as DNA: TGTGCCAGCAGTTCTACCCCCTCCAGGACAGGGTACGGTCAGCCCCAGCATTTT. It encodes CASSSTPSRTGYGQPQHF.

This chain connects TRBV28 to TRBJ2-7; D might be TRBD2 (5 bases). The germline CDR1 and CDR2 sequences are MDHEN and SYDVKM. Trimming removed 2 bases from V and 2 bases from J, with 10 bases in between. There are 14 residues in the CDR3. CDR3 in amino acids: CASSLIGKPYEQYF. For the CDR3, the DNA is TGTGCCAGCAGTTTAATCGGGAAACCCTACGAGCAGTACTTC.

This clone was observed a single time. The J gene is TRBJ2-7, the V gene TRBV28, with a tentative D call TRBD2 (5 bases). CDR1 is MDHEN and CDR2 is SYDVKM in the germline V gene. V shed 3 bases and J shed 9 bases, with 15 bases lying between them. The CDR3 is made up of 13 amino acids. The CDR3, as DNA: TGTGCCAGCAGTTTCTCCCCCGGGGAGAGGCAGTACTTC. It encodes CASSFSPGERQYF.

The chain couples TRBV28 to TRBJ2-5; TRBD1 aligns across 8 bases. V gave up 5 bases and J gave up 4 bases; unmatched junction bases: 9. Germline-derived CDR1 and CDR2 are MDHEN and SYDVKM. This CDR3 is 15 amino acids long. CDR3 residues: CASSPDRGRGETQYF. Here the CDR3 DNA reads TGTGCCAGCAGTCCTGACAGGGGCCGGGGAGAGACCCAGTACTTC.

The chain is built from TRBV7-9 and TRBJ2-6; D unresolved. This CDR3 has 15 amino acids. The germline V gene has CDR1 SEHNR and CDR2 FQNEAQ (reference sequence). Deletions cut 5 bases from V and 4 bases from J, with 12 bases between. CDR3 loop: CASSRGASGANVLTF. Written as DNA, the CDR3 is TGTGCCAGCAGCCGAGGCGCGAGCGGGGCCAACGTCCTGACTTTC.

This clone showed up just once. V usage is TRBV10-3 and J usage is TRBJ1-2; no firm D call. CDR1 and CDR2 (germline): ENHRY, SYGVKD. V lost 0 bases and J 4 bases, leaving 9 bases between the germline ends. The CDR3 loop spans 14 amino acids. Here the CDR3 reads CAISESKHSYGYTF. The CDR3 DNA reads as TGTGCCATCAGTGAGTCGAAGCATTCCTATGGCTACACCTTC.

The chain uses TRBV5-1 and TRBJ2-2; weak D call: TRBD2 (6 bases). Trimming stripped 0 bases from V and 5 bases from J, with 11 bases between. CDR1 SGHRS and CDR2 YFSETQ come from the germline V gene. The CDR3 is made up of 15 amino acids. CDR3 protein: CASSLVAGLTGELFF. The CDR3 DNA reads TGCGCCAGCAGCTTGGTGGCGGGATTAACCGGGGAGCTGTTTTTT. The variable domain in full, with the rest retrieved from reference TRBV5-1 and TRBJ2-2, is KAGVTQTPRYLIKTRGQQVTLSCSPISGHRSVSWYQQTPGQGLQFLFEYFSETQRNKGNFPGRFSGRQFSNSRSEMNVSTLELGDSALYLCASSLVAGLTGELFFGEGSRLTVL.

In DNA form, the CDR3 reads TGTGCCAGCAGCTATCTGGAAAATGAGCAGTTCTTC. Translation gives CASSYLENEQFF. The rearrangement links TRBV7-8 to TRBJ2-1; D gene ambiguous. The CDR3 is made up of 12 amino acids. The V end was cut by 4 bases, the J end by 7 bases, with 8 bases between. Germline V gene data show CDR1 as SGHVS and CDR2 as FQNEAQ.

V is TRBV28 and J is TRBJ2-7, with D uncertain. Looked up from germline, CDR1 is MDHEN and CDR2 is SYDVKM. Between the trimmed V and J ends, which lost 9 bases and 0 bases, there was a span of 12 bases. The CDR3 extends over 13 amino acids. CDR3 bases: TGTGCCAGTTTCGGAGCTGGCTCCTACGAGCAGTACTTC. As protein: CASFGAGSYEQYF.

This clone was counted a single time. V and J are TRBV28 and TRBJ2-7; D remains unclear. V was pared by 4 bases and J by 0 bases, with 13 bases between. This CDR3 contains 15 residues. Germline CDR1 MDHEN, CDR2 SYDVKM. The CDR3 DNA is TGTGCCAGCAGTTCGTCCCAGGAATCCTCCTACGAGCAGTACTTC. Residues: CASSSSQESSYEQYF.

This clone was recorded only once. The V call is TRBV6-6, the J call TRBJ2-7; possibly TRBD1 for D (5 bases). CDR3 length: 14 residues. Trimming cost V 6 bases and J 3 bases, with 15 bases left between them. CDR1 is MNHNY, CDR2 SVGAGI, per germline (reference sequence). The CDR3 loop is CASRRASGNYEQYF. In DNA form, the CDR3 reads TGTGCCAGCAGACGGGCCTCAGGGAACTACGAGCAGTACTTC.

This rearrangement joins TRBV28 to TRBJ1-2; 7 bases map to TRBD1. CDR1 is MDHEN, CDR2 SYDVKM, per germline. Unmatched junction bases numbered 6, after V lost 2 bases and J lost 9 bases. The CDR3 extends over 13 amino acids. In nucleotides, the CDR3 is TGTGCCAGCAGTTTAGGCCGGGACAGCCGCTACACCTTC. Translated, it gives CASSLGRDSRYTF.

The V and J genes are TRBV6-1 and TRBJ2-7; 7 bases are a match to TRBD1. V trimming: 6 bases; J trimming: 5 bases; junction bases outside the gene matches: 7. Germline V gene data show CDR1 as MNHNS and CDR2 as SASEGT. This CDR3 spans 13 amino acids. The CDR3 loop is CASSSADRDEQYF. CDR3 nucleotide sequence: TGTGCCAGCAGCTCCGCCGACAGGGACGAGCAGTACTTC.

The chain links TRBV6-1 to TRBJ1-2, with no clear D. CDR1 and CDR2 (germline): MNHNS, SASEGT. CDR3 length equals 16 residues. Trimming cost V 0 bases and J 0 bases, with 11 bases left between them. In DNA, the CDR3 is TGTGCCAGCAGTGAAGCGTCGGGCACCACTAACTATGGCTACACCTTC. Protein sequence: CASSEASGTTNYGYTF.

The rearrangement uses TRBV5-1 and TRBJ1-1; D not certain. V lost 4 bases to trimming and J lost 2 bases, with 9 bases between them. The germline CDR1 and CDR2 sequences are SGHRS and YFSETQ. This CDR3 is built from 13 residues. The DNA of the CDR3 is TGCGCCAGCAGCCGGGGAGGAAACACTGAAGCTTTCTTT. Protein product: CASSRGGNTEAFF.